This T cell receptor (beta chain) was observed in a study of T cell changes during pregnancy in multiple sclerosis. Assay: immunoSEQ multiplex PCR; the TCRdb copy retains only in-frame clones and omits some. Among some 27,000 clones listed, approximately 94% were seen once. This clone was counted once. V dropped 3 bases and J dropped 2 bases, with 9 bases sitting between them. Germline V gene lookup returns CDR1 SGHDT and CDR2 YYEEEE. This CDR3 comprises 15 residues. The sequence was obtained from a female donor with multiple sclerosis, enrolled in a pregnancy study. The chain couples TRBV5-6 to TRBJ2-6; tentatively, D is TRBD2 (5 bases). This material consisted of CD4+ T cells from peripheral blood mononuclear cells, taken after pregnancy. The CDR3 coding sequence is TGTGCCAGCAGCTCCTGGACTGCTGGGGCCAACGTCCTGACTTTC. Translated: CASSSWTAGANVLTF.